This T cell receptor (beta chain) stems from a study of tumor and adjacent non-tumor tissue in lung cancer (dated by TCRdb to the late 2010s). Turning to the overall study: Patients with adenocarcinoma (approximately twelve), squamous cell carcinoma (2) and small cell lung cancer (1) were included in the cohort. Using bulk TCRbeta repertoires from some 16 lung cancer patients, the study set lung tumor tissue side by side with matched distant non-tumor lung tissue. Among the approximately 15 patients, ages ranged from roughly 30 to 76 years, about 10 were men and 5 were women, and disease was TNM stage I to III. Approximately 31 paired specimens, one tumor and one normal lung sample per patient, were profiled by TCRbeta CDR3 sequencing. A total of some 130,000,000 productive TCRbeta reads were generated by sequencing, corresponding to an average of about 4.17 million reads per sample. What the authors observed across the whole study: Because peripheral blood was not sequenced, blood TCRbeta repertoires in the lung cancer patients of the study were not examined. Neither the sequencing platform nor unique molecular identifiers are mentioned in the methods. TCR diversity was significantly higher in younger patients, and higher tumor TCR diversity was associated with shorter overall and disease-free survival. The top 100 clones made up a significantly larger cumulative share of the repertoire in normal lung than in tumor tissue. Tumor tissue showed significantly greater TCR diversity (inverse Simpson) than normal lung tissue (roughly 390 vs 170, P = 0.0075, Mann-Whitney U test). With only roughly 14 patients in the cohort, the authors noted that larger samples and more detailed clinical data are needed.

In regard to this clonotype: The antigen it recognizes is unknown. A junction end diverges from the germline sequence, so it may reflect a read error.

The CDR3 measures 13 amino acids from cysteine to phenylalanine. The sequence is cut down to CDR3 DNA, 39 bases in frame from base 1. The germline V gene provides CDR1 SQVTM and CDR2 ANQGSEA. RNA was extracted from bulk unsorted tissue and checked for quality with a NanoDrop ND-1000 and an Agilent 2100. Distant non-tumor tissue taken more than 3 cm from the tumor edge was used as the normal lung sample. Newly diagnosed lung cancer patients without prior chemotherapy who had been admitted for thoracic surgery in China between August and November 2014 were enrolled as donors. Anyone who had undergone radiotherapy or chemotherapy before, or who had another cancer at the same time, was left out of the study. Surgical tissue pieces of about 1-2.1 cm3 were preserved in RNAlater solution and were kept at -80 degrees C until use. The library was prepared using multiplex PCR. For sequencing, an Illumina HiSeq 2500 was employed. Following protocols modified from ARM-PCR, the researchers constructed TCRbeta libraries through three rounds of nested PCR with primers (Table S4). PCR products of 200-500 bp were gel-excised and purified with the QIAquick gel extraction kit before sequencing. The study's own analysis went as follows. Reads were cleaned using Trimmomatic, were merged into complete CDR3 sequences using FLASH, and were assigned to V(D)J germline segments using MiTCR. Clonal diversity was computed as the inverse Simpson's index with VDJtools. Productive reads were defined as in-frame sequences without a premature stop codon. The public reads were reanalyzed by TCRdb: fastp trimming at Q25, MiXCR alignment, in-frame beta chains only. Rows with one shared CDR3 protein collapse into an entry with the most common genes and DNA. The V and J calls reflect TCRdb's pipeline rather than the authors' work. A total of tens of thousands of distinct CDR3 sequences appear in this sample, 60% to 70% of them only once. Of the sample, under 20% falls within the top ten clones.

This receptor was identified in a woman between 40 and 55 years old with non-small cell lung cancer. The sample consisted of distant non-tumor lung tissue. The chain links TRBV29-1 with TRBJ2-3; the D gene identity is not certain. This receptor carries the CDR3 CSVVWGSTDTQYF. The nucleotide sequence is given as TGTAGTGTAGTGTGGGGATCCACAGATACGCAGTATTTT.